This is a list of T cell receptor beta chains from one sample in a study of blood T cell repertoires in COVID-19. This table comes from immunoSEQ multiplex PCR, and its TCRdb copy is limited to in-frame clones, with some not included. Here the sample spans approximately 110,000 clones, less than 75% being singletons. Sequenced sample: peripheral blood. The source of these receptors is a human donor with acute or convalescent COVID-19. The donor label of this sample is uncertain. Each CDR3 is given with its conserved first and last residue. The order of the fields is clone size, D gene, J gene, V gene, CDR3 DNA, CDR3 protein. The D gene is left open where the match is weak. Size tells how often a clone was seen (once, few, many) or the class of an expanded clone, and some rows leave it out.

clone size: -; D gene: TRBD1; J gene: TRBJ1-2; V gene: TRBV4-1; CDR3 DNA: TGCGCCAGCAGCCAAGATGTTAGGAACAGGGGCTATGGCTACACCTTC; CDR3 protein: CASSQDVRNRGYGYTF
clone size: -; D gene: -; J gene: TRBJ2-5; V gene: TRBV10-3; CDR3 DNA: TGTGCCACGCTAGATTTCCAAGAGACCCAGTACTTC; CDR3 protein: CATLDFQETQYF
clone size: -; D gene: TRBD2; J gene: TRBJ2-7; V gene: TRBV3-1/TRBV3-2; CDR3 DNA: TGTGCCAGCAGCCAAGGACTAGCGGGGACCGCCTACGAGCAGTACTTC; CDR3 protein: CASSQGLAGTAYEQYF
clone size: -; D gene: -; J gene: TRBJ2-6; V gene: TRBV28; CDR3 DNA: TGTGCCAGCAGTTTAAACCCTCTCGTCGCGGGGGCCAACGTCCTGACTTTC; CDR3 protein: CASSLNPLVAGANVLTF
clone size: -; D gene: -; J gene: TRBJ1-5; V gene: TRBV28; CDR3 DNA: TGTGCCAGCAGTGTGGTAAGGGGAGGGCAGCCCCAGCATTTT; CDR3 protein: CASSVVRGGQPQHF
clone size: -; D gene: -; J gene: TRBJ2-2; V gene: TRBV3-1/TRBV3-2; CDR3 DNA: TGTGCCAGCAGCCGGCAGGGGGGAACCGGGGAGCTGTTTTTT; CDR3 protein: CASSRQGGTGELFF
clone size: -; D gene: TRBD2; J gene: TRBJ2-7; V gene: TRBV7-8; CDR3 DNA: TGTGCCAGCAGCCCCCGGGAGGGGGGGCTATCTGGCGAGCAGTACTTC; CDR3 protein: CASSPREGGLSGEQYF
clone size: -; D gene: TRBD1; J gene: TRBJ2-7; V gene: TRBV24-1; CDR3 DNA: TGTGCCACCAGCCAGGGGGGACAGGGAACCTACGAGCAGTACTTC; CDR3 protein: CATSQGGQGTYEQYF
clone size: -; D gene: -; J gene: TRBJ1-6; V gene: TRBV5-1; CDR3 DNA: TGCGCCAGCAGCTACACAGAATATAATTCACCCCTCCACTTT; CDR3 protein: CASSYTEYNSPLHF
clone size: many; D gene: TRBD1; J gene: TRBJ1-6; V gene: TRBV2; CDR3 DNA: TGTGCCAGCAGTGAGACAGGGGGTTATAATTCACCCCTCCACTTT; CDR3 protein: CASSETGGYNSPLHF
clone size: -; D gene: -; J gene: TRBJ1-2; V gene: TRBV2; CDR3 DNA: TGTGCCAGCAGTGAAAAACTGAGGGAAGGGTATGGCTACACCTTC; CDR3 protein: CASSEKLREGYGYTF
clone size: -; D gene: -; J gene: TRBJ1-4; V gene: TRBV4-1; CDR3 DNA: TGCGCCAGCAGCCTAGCCGACAGGTCTACTAATGAAAAACTGTTTTTT; CDR3 protein: CASSLADRSTNEKLFF
clone size: -; D gene: TRBD1; J gene: TRBJ1-5; V gene: TRBV27; CDR3 DNA: TGTGCCAACTCCGCAGGGGGCTTTAGTAGCAATCAGCCCCAGCATTTT; CDR3 protein: CANSAGGFSSNQPQHF
clone size: -; D gene: TRBD1; J gene: TRBJ1-5; V gene: TRBV10-2; CDR3 DNA: TGCGCCAGCCGAGACAGGGTAAATCAGCCCCAGCATTTT; CDR3 protein: CASRDRVNQPQHF
clone size: -; D gene: TRBD1; J gene: TRBJ2-3; V gene: TRBV28; CDR3 DNA: TGTGCCAGCCTTGGCCGGTCCGGGACAGTATTCACAGATACGCAGTATTTT; CDR3 protein: CASLGRSGTVFTDTQYF
clone size: -; D gene: -; J gene: TRBJ2-5; V gene: TRBV19; CDR3 DNA: TGTGCCAGTAGTAGTGCAGGTGACCAAGAGACCCAGTACTTC; CDR3 protein: CASSSAGDQETQYF
clone size: -; D gene: -; J gene: TRBJ1-1; V gene: TRBV9; CDR3 DNA: TGTGCCAGCAGCGTAGGCAGGGATACTGAAGCTTTCTTT; CDR3 protein: CASSVGRDTEAFF
clone size: -; D gene: TRBD1; J gene: TRBJ1-1; V gene: TRBV6-5; CDR3 DNA: TGTGCCAGCTGGGGGACAGTCGAGCTTGAAGCTTTCTTT; CDR3 protein: CASWGTVELEAFF
clone size: once; D gene: TRBD1; J gene: TRBJ2-5; V gene: TRBV9; CDR3 DNA: TGTGCCAGCAGCGCGAGCGGACAGGGACTCCGAGAGACCCAGTACTTC; CDR3 protein: CASSASGQGLRETQYF
clone size: -; D gene: -; J gene: TRBJ2-1; V gene: TRBV7-9; CDR3 DNA: TGTGCCAGTCTCAGCGGCACCTACAATGAGCAGTTCTTC; CDR3 protein: CASLSGTYNEQFF
clone size: once; D gene: -; J gene: TRBJ1-1; V gene: TRBV7-2; CDR3 DNA: TGTGCCAGCAGCCTAACGTCCTCAGGGAGGGGGGCTTTCTTT; CDR3 protein: CASSLTSSGRGAFF
clone size: -; D gene: -; J gene: TRBJ1-6; V gene: TRBV2; CDR3 DNA: TGTGCCAGCAGTCTTACACAGGGCTACTATAATTCACCCCTCCACTTT; CDR3 protein: CASSLTQGYYNSPLHF
clone size: -; D gene: -; J gene: TRBJ1-6; V gene: TRBV24-1; CDR3 DNA: TGTGCCACCAGTCTGGTTGGCCCTTCCTATAATTCACCCCTCCACTTT; CDR3 protein: CATSLVGPSYNSPLHF
clone size: -; D gene: TRBD1; J gene: TRBJ2-2; V gene: TRBV12-5; CDR3 DNA: TGTGCTAGTGGTTCTCTACAGGGGGCCGGGGAGCTGTTTTTT; CDR3 protein: CASGSLQGAGELFF